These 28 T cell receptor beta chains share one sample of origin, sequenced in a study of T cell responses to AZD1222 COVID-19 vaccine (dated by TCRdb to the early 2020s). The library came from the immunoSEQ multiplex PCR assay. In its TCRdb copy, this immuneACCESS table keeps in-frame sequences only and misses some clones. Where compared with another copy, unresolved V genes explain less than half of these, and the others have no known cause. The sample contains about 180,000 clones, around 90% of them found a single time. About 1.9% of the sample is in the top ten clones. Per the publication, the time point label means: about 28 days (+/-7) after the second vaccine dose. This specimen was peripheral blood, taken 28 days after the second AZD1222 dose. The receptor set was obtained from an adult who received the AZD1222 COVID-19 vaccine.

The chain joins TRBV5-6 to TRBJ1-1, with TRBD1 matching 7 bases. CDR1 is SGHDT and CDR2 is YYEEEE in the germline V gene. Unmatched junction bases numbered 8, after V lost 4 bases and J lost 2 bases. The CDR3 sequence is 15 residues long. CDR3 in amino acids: CASSLRTGLNTEAFF. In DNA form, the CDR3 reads TGTGCCAGCAGCCTCCGGACAGGTCTAAACACTGAAGCTTTCTTT.

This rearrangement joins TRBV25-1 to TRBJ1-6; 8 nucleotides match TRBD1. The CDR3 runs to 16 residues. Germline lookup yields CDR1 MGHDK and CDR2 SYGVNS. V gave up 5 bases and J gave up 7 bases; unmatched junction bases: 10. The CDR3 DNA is TGTGCCAGCAGTCCATCGGACAGGGTCGAAAATTCACCCCTCCACTTT. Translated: CASSPSDRVENSPLHF.

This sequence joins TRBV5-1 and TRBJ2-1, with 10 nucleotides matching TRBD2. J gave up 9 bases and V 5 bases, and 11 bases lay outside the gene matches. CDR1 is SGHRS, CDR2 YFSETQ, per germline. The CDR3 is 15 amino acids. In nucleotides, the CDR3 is TGCGCCAGCAGATGGTCTAGCGGGAGCTGGGGTGAGCAGTTCTTC. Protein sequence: CASRWSSGSWGEQFF.

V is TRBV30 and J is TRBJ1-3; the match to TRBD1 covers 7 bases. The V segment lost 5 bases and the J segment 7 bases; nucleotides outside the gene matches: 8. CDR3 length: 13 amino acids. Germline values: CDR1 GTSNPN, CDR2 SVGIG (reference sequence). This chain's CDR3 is CAWRRTGYNTIYF. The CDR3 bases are TGTGCCTGGCGCCGGACAGGTTACAACACCATATATTTT.

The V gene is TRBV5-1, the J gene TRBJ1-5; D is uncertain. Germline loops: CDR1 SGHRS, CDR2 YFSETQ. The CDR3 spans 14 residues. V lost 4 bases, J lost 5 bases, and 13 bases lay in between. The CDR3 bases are TGCGCCAGCAGCGAAGGGAGAATAGATCAGCCCCAGCATTTT. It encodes CASSEGRIDQPQHF.

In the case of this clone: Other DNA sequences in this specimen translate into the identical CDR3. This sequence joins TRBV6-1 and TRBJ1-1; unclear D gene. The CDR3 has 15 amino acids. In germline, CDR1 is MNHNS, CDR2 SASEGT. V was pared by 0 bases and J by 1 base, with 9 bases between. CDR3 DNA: TGTGCCAGCAGTGAAGCGCTTGGAGGGAACACTGAAGCTTTCTTT. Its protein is CASSEALGGNTEAFF.

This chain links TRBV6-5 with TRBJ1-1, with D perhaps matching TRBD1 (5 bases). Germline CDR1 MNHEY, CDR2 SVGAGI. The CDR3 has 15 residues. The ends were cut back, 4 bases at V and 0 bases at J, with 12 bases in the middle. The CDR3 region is CASSSPRVMNTEAFF. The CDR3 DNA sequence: TGTGCCAGCAGTTCCCCCAGGGTAATGAACACTGAAGCTTTCTTT.

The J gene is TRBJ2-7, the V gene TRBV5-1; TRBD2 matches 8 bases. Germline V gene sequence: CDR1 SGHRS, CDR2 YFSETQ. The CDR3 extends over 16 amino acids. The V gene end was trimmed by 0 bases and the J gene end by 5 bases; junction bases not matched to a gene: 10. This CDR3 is CASSLELASGGDEQYF. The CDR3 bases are TGCGCCAGCAGCTTGGAGTTGGCGAGCGGGGGCGACGAGCAGTACTTC. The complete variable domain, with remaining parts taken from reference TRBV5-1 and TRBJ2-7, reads KAGVTQTPRYLIKTRGQQVTLSCSPISGHRSVSWYQQTPGQGLQFLFEYFSETQRNKGNFPGRFSGRQFSNSRSEMNVSTLELGDSALYLCASSLELASGGDEQYFGPGTRLTVT.

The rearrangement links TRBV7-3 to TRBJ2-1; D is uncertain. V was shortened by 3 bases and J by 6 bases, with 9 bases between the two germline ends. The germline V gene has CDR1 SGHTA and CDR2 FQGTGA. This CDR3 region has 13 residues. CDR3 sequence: CASSLWTSNEQFF. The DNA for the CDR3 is TGTGCCAGCAGCTTGTGGACGTCCAATGAGCAGTTCTTC.

The CDR3 here is CASSQAGTSPLHF. For the CDR3, the DNA is TGTGCCAGCAGCCAAGCAGGGACTTCACCCCTCCACTTT. The V gene is TRBV4-2, the J gene TRBJ1-6; maybe TRBD1 (5 bases). The germline V gene encodes CDR1 LGHNA and CDR2 YNFKEQ. Deletions cut 1 base from V and 9 bases from J, with 7 bases between. The CDR3 has 13 amino acids.

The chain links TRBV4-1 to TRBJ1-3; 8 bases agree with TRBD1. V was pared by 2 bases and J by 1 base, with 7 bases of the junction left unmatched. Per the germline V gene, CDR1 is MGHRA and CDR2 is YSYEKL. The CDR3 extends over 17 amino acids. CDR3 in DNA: TGCGCCAGCAGCCAACCGCGGGACAGGCTTTCTGGAAACACCATATATTTT. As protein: CASSQPRDRLSGNTIYF.

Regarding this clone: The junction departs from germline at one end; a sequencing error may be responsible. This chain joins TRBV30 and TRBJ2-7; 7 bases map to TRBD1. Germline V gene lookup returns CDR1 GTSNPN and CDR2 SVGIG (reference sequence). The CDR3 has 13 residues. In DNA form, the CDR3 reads TGTGCCTGGAGTGCAGACAGGGCCTACGGGCAGTACTTC. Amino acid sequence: CAWSADRAYGQYF.

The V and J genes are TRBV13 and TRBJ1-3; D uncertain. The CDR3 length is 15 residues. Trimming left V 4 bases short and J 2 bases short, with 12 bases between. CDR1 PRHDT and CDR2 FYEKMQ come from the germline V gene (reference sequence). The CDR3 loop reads CASSSGPAAGNTIYF. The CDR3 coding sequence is TGTGCCAGCAGCTCGGGCCCAGCCGCTGGAAACACCATATATTTT.

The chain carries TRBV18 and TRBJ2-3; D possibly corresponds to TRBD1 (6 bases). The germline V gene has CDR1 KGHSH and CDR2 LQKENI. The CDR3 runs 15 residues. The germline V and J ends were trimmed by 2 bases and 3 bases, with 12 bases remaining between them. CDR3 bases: TGTGCCAGCTCACCAGCCACAGGGCAAACAGATACGCAGTATTTT. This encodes CASSPATGQTDTQYF.

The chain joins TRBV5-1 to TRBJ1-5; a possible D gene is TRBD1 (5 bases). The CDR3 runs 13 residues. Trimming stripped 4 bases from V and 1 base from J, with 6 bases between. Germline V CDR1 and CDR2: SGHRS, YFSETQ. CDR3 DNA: TGCGCCAGCAGCGGGGGGAGCAATCAGCCCCAGCATTTT. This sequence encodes CASSGGSNQPQHF.

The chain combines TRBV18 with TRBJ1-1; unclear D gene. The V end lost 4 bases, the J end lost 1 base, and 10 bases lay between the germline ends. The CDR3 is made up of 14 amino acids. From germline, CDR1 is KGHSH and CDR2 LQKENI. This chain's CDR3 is CASSLGIGNTEAFF. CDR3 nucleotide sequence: TGTGCCAGCTCACTTGGGATAGGGAACACTGAAGCTTTCTTT.

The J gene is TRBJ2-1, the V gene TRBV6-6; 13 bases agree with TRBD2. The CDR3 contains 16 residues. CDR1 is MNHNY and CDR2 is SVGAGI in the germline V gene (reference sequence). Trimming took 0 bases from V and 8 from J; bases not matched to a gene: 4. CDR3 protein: CASSYSGTSGKDEQFF. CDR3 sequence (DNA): TGTGCCAGCAGTTACTCGGGGACTAGCGGGAAGGATGAGCAGTTCTTC.

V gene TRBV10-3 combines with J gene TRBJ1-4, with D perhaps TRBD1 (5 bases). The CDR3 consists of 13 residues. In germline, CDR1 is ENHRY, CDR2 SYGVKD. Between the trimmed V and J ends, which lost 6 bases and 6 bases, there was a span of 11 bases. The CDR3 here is CAIRGTLDEKLFF. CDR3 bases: TGTGCCATCAGAGGGACTTTGGATGAAAAACTGTTTTTT.

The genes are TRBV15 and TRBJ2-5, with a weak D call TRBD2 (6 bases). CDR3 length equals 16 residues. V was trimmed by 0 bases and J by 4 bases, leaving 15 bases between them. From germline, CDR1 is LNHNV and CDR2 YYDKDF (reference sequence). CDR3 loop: CATSRDPRQGLETQYF. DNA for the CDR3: TGTGCCACCAGCAGAGATCCTCGCCAGGGACTAGAGACCCAGTACTTC.

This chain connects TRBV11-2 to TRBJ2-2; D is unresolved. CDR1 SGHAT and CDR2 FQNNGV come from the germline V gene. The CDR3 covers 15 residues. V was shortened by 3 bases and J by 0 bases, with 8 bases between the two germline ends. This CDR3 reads CASSLFGTNTGELFF. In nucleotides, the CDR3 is TGTGCCAGCAGCTTGTTTGGAACGAACACCGGGGAGCTGTTTTTT.

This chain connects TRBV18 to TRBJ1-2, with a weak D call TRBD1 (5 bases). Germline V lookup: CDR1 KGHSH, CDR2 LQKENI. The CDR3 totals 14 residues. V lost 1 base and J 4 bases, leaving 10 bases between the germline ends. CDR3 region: CASSPRDGSYGYTF. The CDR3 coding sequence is TGTGCCAGCTCACCACGGGACGGCTCCTATGGCTACACCTTC.

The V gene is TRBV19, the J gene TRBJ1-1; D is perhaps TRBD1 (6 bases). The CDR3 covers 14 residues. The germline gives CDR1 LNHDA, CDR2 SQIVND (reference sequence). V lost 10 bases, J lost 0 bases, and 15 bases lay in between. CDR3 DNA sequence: TGTGCCACCTCCCGAGGGACAATGAACACTGAAGCTTTCTTT. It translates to CATSRGTMNTEAFF.

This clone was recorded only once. For the CDR3, the DNA is TGCGCCAGCAGTGAGTCCGGGGGCACTGAAGCTTTCTTT. Amino acid sequence: CASSESGGTEAFF. The V and J genes are TRBV10-1 and TRBJ1-1; D is possibly TRBD1 (5 bases). CDR1 and CDR2 from the germline V gene are WNHNN and SYGVQD (reference sequence). This CDR3 is 13 amino acids long. With 0 bases removed from V and 4 bases from J, the gap between germline ends came to 6 bases.

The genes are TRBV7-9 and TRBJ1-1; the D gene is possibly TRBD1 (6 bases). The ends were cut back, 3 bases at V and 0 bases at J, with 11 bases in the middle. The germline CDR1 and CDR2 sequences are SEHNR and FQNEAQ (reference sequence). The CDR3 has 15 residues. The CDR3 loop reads CASSFYREMNTEAFF. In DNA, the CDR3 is TGTGCCAGCAGCTTTTACAGGGAGATGAACACTGAAGCTTTCTTT.

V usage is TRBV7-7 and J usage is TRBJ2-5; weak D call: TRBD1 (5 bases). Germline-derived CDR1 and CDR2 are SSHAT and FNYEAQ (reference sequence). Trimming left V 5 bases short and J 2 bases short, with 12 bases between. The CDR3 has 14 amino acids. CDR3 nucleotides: TGTGCCAGCAGCACCGGACATAGTCAAGAGACCCAGTACTTC. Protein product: CASSTGHSQETQYF.

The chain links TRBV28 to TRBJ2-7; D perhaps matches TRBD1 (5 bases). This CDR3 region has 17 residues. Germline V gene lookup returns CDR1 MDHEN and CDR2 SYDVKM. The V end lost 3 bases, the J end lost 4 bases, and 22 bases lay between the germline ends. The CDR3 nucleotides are TGTGCCAGCAGTTTTTCAAGGACAACTCCAACAAATTACGAGCAGTACTTC. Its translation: CASSFSRTTPTNYEQYF.

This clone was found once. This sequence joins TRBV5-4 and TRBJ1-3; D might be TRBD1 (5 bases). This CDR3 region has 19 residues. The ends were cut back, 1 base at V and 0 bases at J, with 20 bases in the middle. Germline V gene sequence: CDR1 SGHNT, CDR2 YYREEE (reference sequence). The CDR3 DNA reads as TGTGCCAGCAGCTTGAATCAGGGATCTAAAGACCGCTCTGGAAACACCATATATTTT. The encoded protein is CASSLNQGSKDRSGNTIYF.

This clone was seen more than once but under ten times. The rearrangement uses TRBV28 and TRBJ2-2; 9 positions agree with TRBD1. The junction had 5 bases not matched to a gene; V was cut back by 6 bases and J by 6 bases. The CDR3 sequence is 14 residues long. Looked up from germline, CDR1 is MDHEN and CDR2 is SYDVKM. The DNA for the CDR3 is TGTGCCAGCAGCCCAGGACAGGGGCCCGGGGAGCTGTTTTTT. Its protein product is CASSPGQGPGELFF.